This T cell receptor (beta chain) was identified during a study of T cells in Graves' hyperthyroidism and ophthalmopathy. The study's findings and limits: The majority of expanded thyroid clonotypes above 0.001 also appeared in blood. Ophthalmopathy was separated from stable hyperthyroidism by a 13 V-J model.

Amplified TCR beta CDR3 regions derived from RNA transcripts. First-round RT-PCR targeting the TCR CDR3 was performed with the HTBI primer set. TCRdb fed the multiplex PCR reads into MiXCR, producing one record per CDR3 protein. The table lists roughly 100,000 distinct CDR3 sequences, about 45% of them singletons. V lost 0 bases and J lost 8, with 10 bases in between. Per germline, CDR1 SGHDN and CDR2 FVKESK. This CDR3 spans 13 amino acids. Reasons for excluding patients were uncontrolled infection, other autoimmune disease, pregnancy or lactation. A roughly 9.3 ml volume of fresh peripheral blood provided the PBMCs. This clonotype showed up many times. As yet, its antigen is unknown.

This chain links TRBV14 with TRBJ1-2; no clear D gene. This TCR derives from a man between 40 and 49 years old with Graves' hyperthyroidism. The specimen was blood. The CDR3 sequence is CASSQDWAGGYTF. For the CDR3, the DNA is TGTGCCAGCAGCCAAGATTGGGCGGGCGGCTACACCTTC.